This T cell receptor beta chain was sequenced during a study of T cells expressing NK-cell markers. Study-wide context: Seven donors tested HCMV-seropositive and one tested seronegative among the eight sequenced. Study observations and caveats: NKG2C+ dominant clonotypes from more than 5 donors made up roughly 1.0-8% of CD8+ T cells. These same clonotypes (in a few donors) also led the CD3+CD56-NKG2C+ fraction.

With regard to this clonotype: The antigen is not known.

Per germline, CDR1 KGHDR and CDR2 SFDVKD. There are 12 residues in the CDR3. Template switching by 5'RACE with UMIs generated the TCR beta cDNA. TCRdb reprocessed the 5' RACE reads and keeps a single row for each CDR3 protein, giving no DNA. The listing records 25,000 to 35,000 distinct CDR3 sequences. The rearrangement links TRBV24-1 to TRBJ2-1. The sequenced sample consisted of blood T cells: a sorted CD56 or NKG2C T cell subset, CD4+ or CD8+ T cells, or bulk PBMC T cells (not recorded which). The sequence derives from a woman between 18 and 75 years old in good health. The CDR3 region is CATSDRANEQFF.